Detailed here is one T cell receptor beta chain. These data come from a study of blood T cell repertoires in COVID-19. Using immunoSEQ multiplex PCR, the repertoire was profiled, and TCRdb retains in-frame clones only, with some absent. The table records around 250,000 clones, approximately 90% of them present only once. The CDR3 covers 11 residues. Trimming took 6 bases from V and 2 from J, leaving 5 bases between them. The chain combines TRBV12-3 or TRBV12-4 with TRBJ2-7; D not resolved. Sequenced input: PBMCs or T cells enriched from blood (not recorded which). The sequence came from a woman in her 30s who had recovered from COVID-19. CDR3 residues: CASSTAYEQYF. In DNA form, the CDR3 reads TGTGCCAGCAGCACGGCCTACGAGCAGTACTTC.